This T cell receptor (beta chain) was documented in a study of PD-1 blockade in classical Hodgkin lymphoma (TCRdb year 2020). Study-wide context: Nivolumab dosing was 3 mg/kg intravenously every 2 weeks, continuing until either disease progression or unacceptable toxicity. A peripheral blood immune signature of response to PD-1 blockade in classical Hodgkin lymphoma was defined using TCR beta sequencing and CyTOF.

What this sample's time point label stands for: cycle 1 day 1 (C1D1), immediately before nivolumab initiation. Every trial patient had relapsed after autologous stem cell transplantation, and cohorts A, B and C differed in prior brentuximab vedotin exposure. The trial cohort included around 60 patients with relapsed/refractory classical Hodgkin lymphoma, and each patient had a best overall response of complete response, partial response or progressive disease. Single-agent nivolumab was administered to trial patients in the multi-cohort phase II CheckMate 205 trial. An independent review committee assessed best overall response using the 2007 International Working Group response criteria. PBMCs from the trial were collected at three points: immediately before nivolumab initiation (C1D1), and during therapy at cycle 2 day 1 and cycle 4 day 1. After peripheral blood was drawn into 8 mL Vacutainer Cell Preparation Tubes, PBMCs were isolated by centrifugation and then cryopreserved.

Beyond this particular receptor, the publication reports: Baseline TCR diversity was reported as lower in newly diagnosed patients than in healthy donors, and lower still in relapsed/refractory patients. Diversity was lower in patients who began nivolumab less than 1 year after ASCT, so these patients were left out of later analyses to avoid confounding by immune reconstitution. The study was limited to a single clinical trial cohort, and causes of repertoire differences, possibly disease activity or prior therapy, remained undefined. Trial patients with a complete response had baseline diversity similar to that of newly diagnosed patients, while partial responders and progressors had significantly lower diversity. CD4+ but not CD8+ TCR diversity rose significantly by C4D1 (p=0.0027 vs p=0.16), most apparent in complete responders (p=0.02).

The Qiagen DNeasy kit was used to extract genomic DNA from unsorted PBMCs and from the negatively selected CD4+ and CD8+ fractions. TCR beta CDR3 regions were subjected to amplification by immunoSEQ multiplex PCR with primers that anneal to V and J segments. A synthetic immune receptor repertoire was used to minimize amplification bias, and any remaining bias was removed computationally after sequencing. The authors processed their data as follows. Repertoire diversity was quantified as the Shannon entropy index using custom Python scripts. Unsorted, CD4+ and CD8+ repertoires were analyzed separately, except for combined analyses in which CD4+ and CD8+ sequences were merged in silico. Clonal expansion was defined as a frequency increase of at least 2-fold after treatment compared with C1D1, and clones undetected at baseline were assigned a pseudocount of 0.5. Clones with 0 or 1 copy at C1D1 were classified as singleton clones, and clones with 2 or more copies were classified as non-singleton clones. Clones expanded in unsorted samples were assigned a CD4+, CD8+ or unknown annotation through matching of protein sequences in sorted samples from the same patient. Wilcoxon tests on paired samples were used to test diversity changes from C1D1 to C4D1. Drawn from immuneACCESS, this table holds only the in-frame rearrangements with V and J called that TCRdb kept. Clones are partly lost; checked studies trace under half to an unresolved V gene and leave the rest unexplained. V, J and clone size were drawn from that table, and D and trimming were deduced from the DNA. For this sample the table gives 30,000 or so clones, of which roughly 82% were detected only once. The ten top clones hold approximately 29% of the sample.

This clone was seen just once. Its antigen is currently not known. No base quality information exists; no much larger clone differs at one position. Trimming takes 6 bases off V and 2 bases off J; junction bases not matched to a gene: 6. As encoded in the germline V gene, CDR1 is SNHLY while CDR2 is FYNNEI. Including the terminal cysteine and phenylalanine, the CDR3 comprises 14 residues. The sequence is cut down to CDR3 DNA, 42 bases in frame from base 1. The V gene is TRBV2 and the J gene is TRBJ2-7, and TRBD2 aligns with 8 junction nucleotides. Specimen: peripheral blood mononuclear cells (PBMCs), collected at baseline. The receptor was isolated from a human donor with classical Hodgkin lymphoma. This receptor carries the CDR3 CASRPGLGPYEQYF. The DNA is TGTGCCAGCAGGCCGGGACTAGGACCCTACGAGCAGTACTTC.